This entry describes one T cell receptor beta chain. What it binds is not known. The data stem from a study of cytomegalovirus exposure and HLA in healthy donors. The CDR3 is made up of 13 amino acids. Germline CDR1 and CDR2: MGHRA and YSYEKL. Trimming stripped 1 base from V and 5 bases from J, with 6 bases between. The PCR used 60 Vbeta and 13 Jbeta primers. Profiled with immunoSEQ multiplex PCR; TCRdb holds only in-frame clones, not every one. This sample has about 220,000 clones, with under 80% found just once. Study-level results: Donors were assumed by presence/absence analyses to have roughly uniform sequencing depth. Prior analysis indicated that the majority of TCR beta V segments exhibited productivity approximately 87% or approximately 30% of the time. In a later analysis, parvovirus B19, influenza, CMV and Epstein-Barr virus appeared linked to several top co-occurrence clusters.

The chain has TRBV4-1 and TRBJ2-1; D is possibly TRBD2 (5 bases). The receptor's source is a woman in her thirties in good health and CMV-seronegative. Sequencing was done on a sample of PBMCs. DNA of the CDR3: TGCGCCAGCAGCCAAGGGGAGCACAATGAGCAGTTCTTC. Translated: CASSQGEHNEQFF.